One T cell receptor (beta chain) is described in this entry. This entry belongs to a study of blood T cells in healthy people across ages. V lost 4 bases to trimming and J lost 5 bases, with 11 bases between them. CDR1 DFQATT and CDR2 SNEGSKA come from the germline V gene (reference sequence). CDR3 length: 12 amino acids. Using a J-beta primer mix together with a sample-barcoded 5' primer, a second PCR was run for roughly 7 to 11 cycles. TCRdb reprocessed the 5' RACE reads with MiXCR, giving one entry per CDR3 protein. The table shows some 800,000 distinct CDR3 sequences, with 40% to 50% occurring only once.

The sequencing sample was made of blood. This sequence joins TRBV20-1 and TRBJ2-5; TRBD1 might be the D (6 bases). The clonotype comes from a man in his sixties in good health. The DNA for the CDR3 is TGCAGTGCTATCAGGGGTAGTGAGACCCAGTACTTC. It encodes CSAIRGSETQYF.